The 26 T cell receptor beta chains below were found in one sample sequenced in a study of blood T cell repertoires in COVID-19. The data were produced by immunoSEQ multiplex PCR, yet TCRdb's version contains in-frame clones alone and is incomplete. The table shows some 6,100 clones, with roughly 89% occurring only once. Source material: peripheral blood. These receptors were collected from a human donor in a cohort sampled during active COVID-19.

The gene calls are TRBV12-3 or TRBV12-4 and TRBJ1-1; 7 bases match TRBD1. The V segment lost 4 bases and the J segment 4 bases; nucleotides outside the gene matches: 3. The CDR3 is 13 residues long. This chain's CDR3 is CASSWSGGTEAFF. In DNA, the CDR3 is TGTGCCAGCAGTTGGTCAGGGGGCACTGAAGCTTTCTTT.

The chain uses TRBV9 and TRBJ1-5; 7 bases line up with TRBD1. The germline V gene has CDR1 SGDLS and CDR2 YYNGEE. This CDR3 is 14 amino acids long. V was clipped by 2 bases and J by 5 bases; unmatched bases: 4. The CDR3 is CASSVLDRDQPQHF. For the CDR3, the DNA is TGTGCCAGCAGCGTCCTCGACAGGGATCAGCCCCAGCATTTT.

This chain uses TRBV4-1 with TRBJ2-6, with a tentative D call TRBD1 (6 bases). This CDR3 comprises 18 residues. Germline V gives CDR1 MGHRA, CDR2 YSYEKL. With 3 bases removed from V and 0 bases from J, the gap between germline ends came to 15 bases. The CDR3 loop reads CASSQPRQESSGANVLTF. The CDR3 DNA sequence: TGCGCCAGCAGCCAGCCGCGACAGGAGAGCTCTGGGGCCAACGTCCTGACTTTC.

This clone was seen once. CDR3 coding DNA: TGTGCCAGCAGCTTTGGGCCTACCGGGGAGCTGTTTTTT. Translation gives CASSFGPTGELFF. The chain uses TRBV5-4 and TRBJ2-2; D is undetermined. V was cut by 2 bases and J by 5 bases, with 7 bases left in between. Per germline, CDR1 SGHNT and CDR2 YYREEE (reference sequence). The CDR3 loop spans 13 amino acids. Looking up the rest from reference TRBV5-4 and TRBJ2-2 gives the full variable domain: ETGVTQSPTHLIKTRGQQVTLRCSSQSGHNTVSWYQQALGQGPQFIFQYYREEENGRGNFPPRFSGLQFPNYSSELNVNALELDDSALYLCASSFGPTGELFFGEGSRLTVL.

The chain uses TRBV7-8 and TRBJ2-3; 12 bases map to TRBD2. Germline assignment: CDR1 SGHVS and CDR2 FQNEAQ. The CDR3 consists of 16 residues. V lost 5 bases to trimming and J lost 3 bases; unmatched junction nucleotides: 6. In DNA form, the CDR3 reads TGTGCCAGCAGCCCCGGACTAGCGGGACTTACAGATACGCAGTATTTT. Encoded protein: CASSPGLAGLTDTQYF.

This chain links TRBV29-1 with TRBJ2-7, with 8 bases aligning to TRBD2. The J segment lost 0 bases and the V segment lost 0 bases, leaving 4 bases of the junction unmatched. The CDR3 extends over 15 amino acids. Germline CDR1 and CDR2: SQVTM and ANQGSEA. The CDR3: CSVEEIAGSSYEQYF. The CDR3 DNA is TGCAGCGTTGAAGAGATAGCGGGGTCCTCCTACGAGCAGTACTTC.

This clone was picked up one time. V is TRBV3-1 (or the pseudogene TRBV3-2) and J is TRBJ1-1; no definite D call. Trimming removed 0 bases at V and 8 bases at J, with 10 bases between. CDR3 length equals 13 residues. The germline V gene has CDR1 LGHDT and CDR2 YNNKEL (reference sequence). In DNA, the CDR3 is TGTGCCAGCAGCCAAGATGAGGGTACGGAAGCTTTCTTT. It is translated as CASSQDEGTEAFF.

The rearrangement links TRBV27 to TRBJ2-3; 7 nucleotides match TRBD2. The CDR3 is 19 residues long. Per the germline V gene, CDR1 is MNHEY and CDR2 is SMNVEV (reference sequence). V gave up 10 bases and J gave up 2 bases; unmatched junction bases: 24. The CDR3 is CATRKPPKISGVDTDTQYF. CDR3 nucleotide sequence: TGTGCCACCCGGAAGCCCCCGAAGATAAGCGGGGTAGACACAGATACGCAGTATTTT.

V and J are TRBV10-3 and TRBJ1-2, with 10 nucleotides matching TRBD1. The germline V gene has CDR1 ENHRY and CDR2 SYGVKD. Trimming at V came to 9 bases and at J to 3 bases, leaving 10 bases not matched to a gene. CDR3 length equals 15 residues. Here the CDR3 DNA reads TGTGCCATTCTCCGGGACAGGGGAGGGGACTATGGCTACACCTTC. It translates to CAILRDRGGDYGYTF.

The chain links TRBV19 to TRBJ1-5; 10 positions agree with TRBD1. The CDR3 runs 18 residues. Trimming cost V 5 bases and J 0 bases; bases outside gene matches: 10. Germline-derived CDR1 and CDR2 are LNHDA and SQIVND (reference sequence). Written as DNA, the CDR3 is TGTGCCAGTAGTCCTTTGGACAGGGGGTATTATAGCAATCAGCCCCAGCATTTT. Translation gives CASSPLDRGYYSNQPQHF. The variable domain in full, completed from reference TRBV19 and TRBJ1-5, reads DGGITQSPKYLFRKEGQNVTLSCEQNLNHDAMYWYRQDPGQGLRLIYYSQIVNDFQKGDIAEGYSVSREKKESFPLTVTSAQKNPTAFYLCASSPLDRGYYSNQPQHFGDGTRLSIL.

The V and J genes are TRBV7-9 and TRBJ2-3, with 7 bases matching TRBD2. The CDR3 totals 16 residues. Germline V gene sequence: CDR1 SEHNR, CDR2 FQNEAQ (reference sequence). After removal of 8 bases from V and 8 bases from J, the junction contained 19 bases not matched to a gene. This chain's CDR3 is CASAKSLAALLGTQYF. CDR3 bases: TGTGCCAGCGCCAAGTCGCTAGCGGCCCTCCTAGGTACGCAGTATTTT. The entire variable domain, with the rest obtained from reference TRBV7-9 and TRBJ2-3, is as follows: DTGVSQNPRHKITKRGQNVTFRCDPISEHNRLYWYRQTLGQGPEFLTYFQNEAQLEKSRLLSDRFSAERPKGSFSTLEIQRTEQGDSAMYLCASAKSLAALLGTQYFGPGTRLTVL.

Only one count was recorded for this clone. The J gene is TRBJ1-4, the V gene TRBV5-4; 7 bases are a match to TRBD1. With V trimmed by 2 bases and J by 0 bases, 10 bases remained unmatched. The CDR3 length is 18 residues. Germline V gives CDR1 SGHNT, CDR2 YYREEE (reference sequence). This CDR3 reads CASSLKATGIATNEKLFF. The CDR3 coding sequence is TGTGCCAGCAGCTTAAAAGCGACAGGGATCGCAACTAATGAAAAACTGTTTTTT.

The DNA for the CDR3 is TGTGCCAGCAGCCAAGATGCAGGTCCGAAATCACCCCTCCACTTT. Residues: CASSQDAGPKSPLHF. The V call is TRBV4-2, the J call TRBJ1-6; no clear D gene. The germline CDR1 and CDR2 sequences are LGHNA and YNFKEQ. Trimming removed 0 bases from V and 10 bases from J, with 13 bases in between. The CDR3 length is 15 residues.

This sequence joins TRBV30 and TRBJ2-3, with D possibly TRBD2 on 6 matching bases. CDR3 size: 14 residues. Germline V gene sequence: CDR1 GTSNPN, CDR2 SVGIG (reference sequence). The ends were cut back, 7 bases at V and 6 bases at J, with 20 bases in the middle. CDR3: CASRPSGPWDTQYF. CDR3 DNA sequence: TGTGCCTCGAGACCCAGCGGGCCTTGGGATACGCAGTATTTT.

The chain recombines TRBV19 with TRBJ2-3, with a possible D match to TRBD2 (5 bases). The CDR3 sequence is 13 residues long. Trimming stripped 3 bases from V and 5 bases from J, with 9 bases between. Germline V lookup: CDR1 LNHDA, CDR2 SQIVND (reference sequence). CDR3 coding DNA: TGTGCCAGTAGTATGGACGGGGAAGATACGCAGTATTTT. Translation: CASSMDGEDTQYF.

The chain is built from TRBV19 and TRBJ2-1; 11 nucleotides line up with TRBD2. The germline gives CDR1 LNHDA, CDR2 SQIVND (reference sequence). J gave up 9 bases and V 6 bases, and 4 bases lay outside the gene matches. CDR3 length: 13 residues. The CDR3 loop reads CASSTSGRSEQFF. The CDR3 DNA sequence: TGTGCCAGTAGCACTAGCGGGAGAAGTGAGCAGTTCTTC.

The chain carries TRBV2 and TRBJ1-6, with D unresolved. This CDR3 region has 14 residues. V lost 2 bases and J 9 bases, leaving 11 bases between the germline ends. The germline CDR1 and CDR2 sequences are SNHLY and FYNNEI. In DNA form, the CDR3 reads TGTGCCAGCAGTGAACCGGAGATCGGTTCACCCCTCCACTTT. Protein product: CASSEPEIGSPLHF.

CDR3 in DNA: TGTGCCAGTAGTATGGGAGGGCTCTCCTACGAGCAGTACTTC. Its translation: CASSMGGLSYEQYF. This chain connects TRBV19 to TRBJ2-7; the match to TRBD2 covers 7 bases. Trimming cost V 3 bases and J 0 bases; bases outside gene matches: 2. The germline CDR1 and CDR2 sequences are LNHDA and SQIVND (reference sequence). The CDR3 runs 14 residues.

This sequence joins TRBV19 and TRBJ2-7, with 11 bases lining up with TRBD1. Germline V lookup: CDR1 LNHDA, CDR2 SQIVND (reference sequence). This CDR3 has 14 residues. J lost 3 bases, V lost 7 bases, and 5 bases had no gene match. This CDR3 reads CASTLGTGGYEQYF. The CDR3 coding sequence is TGTGCCAGTACCCTAGGGACAGGGGGCTACGAGCAGTACTTC.

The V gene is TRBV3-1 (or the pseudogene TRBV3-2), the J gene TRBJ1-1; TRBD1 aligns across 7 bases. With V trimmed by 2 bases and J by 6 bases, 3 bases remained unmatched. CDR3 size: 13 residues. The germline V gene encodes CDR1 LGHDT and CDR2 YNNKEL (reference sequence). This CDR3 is CASSQWTGPEAFF. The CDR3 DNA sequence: TGTGCCAGCAGCCAATGGACAGGCCCTGAAGCTTTCTTT.

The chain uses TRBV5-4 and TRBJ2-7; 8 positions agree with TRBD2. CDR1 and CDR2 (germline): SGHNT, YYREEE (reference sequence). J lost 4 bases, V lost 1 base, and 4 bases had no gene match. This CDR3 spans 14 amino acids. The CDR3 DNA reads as TGTGCCAGCAGCTTGAGCGGGAGTGGGTACGAGCAGTACTTC. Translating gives CASSLSGSGYEQYF.

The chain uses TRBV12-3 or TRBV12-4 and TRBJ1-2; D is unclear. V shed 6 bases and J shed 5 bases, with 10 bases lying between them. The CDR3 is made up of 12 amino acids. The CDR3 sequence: CASSQLSYGYTF. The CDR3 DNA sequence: TGTGCCAGCAGCCAACTGTCTTATGGCTACACCTTC.

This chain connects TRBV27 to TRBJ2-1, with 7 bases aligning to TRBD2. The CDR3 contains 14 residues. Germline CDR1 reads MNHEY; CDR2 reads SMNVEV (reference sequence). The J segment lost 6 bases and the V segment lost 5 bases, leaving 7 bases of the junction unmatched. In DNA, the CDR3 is TGTGCCAGCAGTCGCGCCCCTAGCGGCAATGAGCAGTTCTTC. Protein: CASSRAPSGNEQFF.

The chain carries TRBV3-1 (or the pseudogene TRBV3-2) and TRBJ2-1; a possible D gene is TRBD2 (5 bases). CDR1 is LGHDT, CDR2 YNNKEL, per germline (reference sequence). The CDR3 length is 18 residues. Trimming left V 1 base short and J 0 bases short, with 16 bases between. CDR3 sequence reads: CASSQASGRASSYNEQFF. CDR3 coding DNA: TGTGCCAGCAGCCAAGCGTCTGGGCGGGCGAGCTCCTACAATGAGCAGTTCTTC.

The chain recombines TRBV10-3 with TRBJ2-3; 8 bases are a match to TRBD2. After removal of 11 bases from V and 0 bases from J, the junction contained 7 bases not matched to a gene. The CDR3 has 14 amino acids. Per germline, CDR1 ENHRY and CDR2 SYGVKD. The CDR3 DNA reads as TGTGCCGCCAATACGGGGGGGAGCACAGATACGCAGTATTTT. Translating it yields CAANTGGSTDTQYF.

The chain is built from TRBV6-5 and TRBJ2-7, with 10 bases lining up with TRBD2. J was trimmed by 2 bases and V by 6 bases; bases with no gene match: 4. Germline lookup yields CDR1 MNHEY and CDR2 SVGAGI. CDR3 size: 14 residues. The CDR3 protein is CASRVAGGPYEQYF. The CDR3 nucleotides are TGTGCCAGCAGGGTAGCGGGAGGCCCCTACGAGCAGTACTTC.